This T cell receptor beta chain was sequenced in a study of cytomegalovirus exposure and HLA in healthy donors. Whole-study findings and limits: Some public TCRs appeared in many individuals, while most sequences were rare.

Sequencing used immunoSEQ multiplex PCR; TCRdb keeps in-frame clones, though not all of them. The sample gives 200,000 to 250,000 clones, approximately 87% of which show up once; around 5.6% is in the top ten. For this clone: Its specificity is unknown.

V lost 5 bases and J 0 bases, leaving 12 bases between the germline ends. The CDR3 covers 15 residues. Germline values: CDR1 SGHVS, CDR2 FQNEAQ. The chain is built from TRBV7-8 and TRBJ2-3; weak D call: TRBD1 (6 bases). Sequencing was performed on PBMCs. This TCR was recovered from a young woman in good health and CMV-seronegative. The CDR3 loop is CASSLQGPSTDTQYF. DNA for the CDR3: TGTGCCAGCAGCCTACAGGGCCCCAGCACAGATACGCAGTATTTT.